These 20 T cell receptor beta chains were all obtained from the same sample, sequenced in a study of blood T cell repertoires in COVID-19. Sequenced by immunoSEQ multiplex PCR; TCRdb stores in-frame clones only, minus some. The sample holds 200,000 to 250,000 clones, roughly four fifths seen once. The sequenced material came from PBMCs or T cells enriched from blood (not recorded which). The receptor source for this set is a woman aged 60 to 75 who had recovered from COVID-19.

V and J are TRBV7-3 and TRBJ2-3, with 7 positions matching TRBD2. This CDR3 is built from 15 residues. Trimming removed 6 bases from V and 2 bases from J; junction bases left unmatched: 8. From germline, CDR1 is SGHTA and CDR2 FQGTGA. This CDR3 is CASSWSGANTDTQYF. For the CDR3, the DNA is TGTGCCAGCAGTTGGAGCGGGGCGAACACAGATACGCAGTATTTT.

In nucleotides, the CDR3 is TGTGCCAGCAGCCTCGGGCAGGGGACCCTCCTACAAGAGACCCAGTACTTC. Encoded protein: CASSLGQGTLLQETQYF. The chain couples TRBV11-2 to TRBJ2-5, with a possible D match to TRBD1 (6 bases). Trimming took off 5 bases at V and 2 bases at J, with 21 bases between the two ends. CDR3 length: 17 amino acids. Germline loops: CDR1 SGHAT, CDR2 FQNNGV.

The CDR3 reads CASSLESGSGTEAFF. The CDR3 DNA reads TGTGCCAGCAGCTTAGAATCAGGGTCGGGCACTGAAGCTTTCTTT. The chain recombines TRBV11-3 with TRBJ1-1; D perhaps matches TRBD1 (5 bases). Trimming stripped 0 bases from V and 4 bases from J, with 12 bases between. The CDR3 extends over 15 amino acids. The germline gives CDR1 SGHNT, CDR2 YENEEA.

CDR3 residues: CASSLARNSPLHF. The CDR3 DNA reads as TGTGCCAGCAGCTTAGCCAGGAATTCACCCCTCCACTTT. The rearrangement joins TRBV7-9 to TRBJ1-6; D call uncertain. Trimming left V 0 bases short and J 7 bases short, with 4 bases between. The CDR3 contains 13 residues. Looked up from germline, CDR1 is SEHNR and CDR2 is FQNEAQ (reference sequence).

The chain recombines TRBV19 with TRBJ1-1; TRBD1 aligns across 7 bases. Germline trimming cut 10 bases from V and 2 bases from J; bases unmatched to any gene: 10. Per germline, CDR1 LNHDA and CDR2 SQIVND (reference sequence). CDR3 length equals 14 residues. DNA for the CDR3: TGTGCCACAGCCTCGGGACAGTTAAACACTGAAGCTTTCTTT. Its protein is CATASGQLNTEAFF. The full variable domain, in which reference TRBV19 and TRBJ1-1 provide the parts outside the CDR3, is DGGITQSPKYLFRKEGQNVTLSCEQNLNHDAMYWYRQDPGQGLRLIYYSQIVNDFQKGDIAEGYSVSREKKESFPLTVTSAQKNPTAFYLCATASGQLNTEAFFGQGTRLTVV.

The rearrangement uses TRBV7-9 and TRBJ2-1; 7 nucleotides match TRBD2. The length of the CDR3 is 15 residues. Germline V gene sequence: CDR1 SEHNR, CDR2 FQNEAQ (reference sequence). V dropped 1 base and J dropped 3; count of bases not matched to a gene: 3. In DNA form, the CDR3 reads TGTGCCAGCAGCTTAGGGCTAGCGGTCTACAATGAGCAGTTCTTC. Translation: CASSLGLAVYNEQFF.

This chain joins TRBV5-4 and TRBJ2-5, with TRBD2 matching 14 bases. This CDR3 has 17 residues. The J segment lost 6 bases and the V segment lost 0 bases, leaving 7 bases of the junction unmatched. Germline V gives CDR1 SGHNT, CDR2 YYREEE (reference sequence). CDR3 amino acids: CASSLAGTSGGKKTQYF. The CDR3 DNA follows: TGTGCCAGCAGCTTGGCGGGGACTAGCGGGGGTAAAAAGACCCAGTACTTC.

The genes are TRBV5-1 and TRBJ1-1; 8 bases agree with TRBD1. CDR3 length equals 15 residues. The V gene end was trimmed by 4 bases and the J gene end by 3 bases; junction bases not matched to a gene: 8. CDR1 is SGHRS, CDR2 YFSETQ, per germline. This chain's CDR3 is CASSGLQGGDTEAFF. CDR3 sequence (DNA): TGCGCCAGCAGCGGTTTACAGGGGGGAGACACTGAAGCTTTCTTT.

The chain recombines TRBV11-2 with TRBJ1-5, with D unclear. Trimming shortened V by 1 base and J by 6 bases, and 7 bases separated the two germline ends. Germline lookup yields CDR1 SGHAT and CDR2 FQNNGV. The CDR3 runs 13 residues. The CDR3 loop reads CASSLVPTQPQHF. CDR3 in DNA: TGTGCCAGCAGCTTAGTGCCTACTCAGCCCCAGCATTTT.

The rearrangement links TRBV6-2 or TRBV6-3 to TRBJ1-5; tentative D call: TRBD1 (5 bases). V lost 5 bases and J lost 5, with 7 bases in between. This CDR3 contains 12 residues. The germline V gene has CDR1 MNHEY and CDR2 SVGEGT. CDR3 nucleotide sequence: TGTGCCAGCAGTAGGGGATATCAGCCCCAGCATTTT. This translates into CASSRGYQPQHF.

This clone was detected only a few times. This sequence joins TRBV5-1 and TRBJ1-2, with 7 bases that match TRBD1. Germline CDR1 and CDR2: SGHRS and YFSETQ. J lost 7 bases, V lost 0 bases, and 6 bases had no gene match. The length of the CDR3 is 14 residues. The CDR3 sequence: CASSLGQGLFGYTF. The CDR3 DNA follows: TGCGCCAGCAGCTTGGGACAGGGTTTATTTGGCTACACCTTC.

The rearrangement joins TRBV6-7 to TRBJ1-3; a possible D gene is TRBD1 (5 bases). TRBV6-7 is an ORF; its function is uncertain. The CDR3 consists of 14 residues. V lost 11 bases and J 0 bases, leaving 14 bases between the germline ends. Here the CDR3 DNA reads TGTGCCGGGGATCCGGGGGGCTCTGGAAACACCATATATTTT. This gives the protein CAGDPGGSGNTIYF.

The V call is TRBV7-8, the J call TRBJ2-7; 8 positions match TRBD1. The CDR3 sequence is 18 residues long. V dropped 1 base and J dropped 4; count of bases not matched to a gene: 15. Germline CDR1 SGHVS, CDR2 FQNEAQ. The CDR3 loop reads CASSLDRGQGIYSYEQYF. DNA for the CDR3: TGTGCCAGCAGCTTAGACCGAGGACAGGGCATATACTCTTACGAGCAGTACTTC.

The rearrangement joins TRBV7-8 to TRBJ2-1; 9 bases fit TRBD2. The CDR3 spans 16 residues. J lost 4 bases, V lost 1 base, and 5 bases had no gene match. The germline V gene encodes CDR1 SGHVS and CDR2 FQNEAQ. The CDR3 DNA is TGTGCCAGCAGCTTAGTAGCGGGAGTGGGTTACAATGAGCAGTTCTTC. This sequence encodes CASSLVAGVGYNEQFF.

The chain carries TRBV20-1 and TRBJ2-1; no definite D call. The CDR3 is made up of 10 amino acids. The germline CDR1 and CDR2 sequences are DFQATT and SNEGSKA (reference sequence). V was cut by 3 bases and J by 12 bases, with 9 bases left in between. The CDR3 is CSASDYGQFF. For the CDR3, the DNA is TGCAGTGCTAGCGATTACGGGCAGTTCTTC.

This clone was seen more than once but under ten times. CDR3 sequence (DNA): TGTGCCAGCAGCTCGGGGGACAGGGCTGCGGGCGAGCAGTACTTC. It encodes CASSSGDRAAGEQYF. The chain uses TRBV11-3 and TRBJ2-7, with 9 bases fitting TRBD1. The CDR3 is made up of 15 amino acids. The V gene's germline CDR1 is SGHNT and CDR2 YENEEA. V gave up 4 bases and J gave up 6 bases; unmatched junction bases: 10.

The rearrangement joins TRBV9 to TRBJ1-2; D is possibly TRBD1 (6 bases). V lost 4 bases and J lost 6, with 19 bases in between. There are 15 residues in the CDR3. CDR1 and CDR2 from the germline V gene are SGDLS and YYNGEE. Here the CDR3 DNA reads TGTGCCAGCAGCTCCATGGATCAGGGGAAGGATGGCTACACCTTC. The encoded protein is CASSSMDQGKDGYTF. The entire variable domain, with the rest obtained from reference TRBV9 and TRBJ1-2, is as follows: DSGVTQTPKHLITATGQRVTLRCSPRSGDLSVYWYQQSLDQGLQFLIQYYNGEERAKGNILERFSAQQFPDLHSELNLSSLELGDSALYFCASSSMDQGKDGYTFGSGTRLTVV.

The genes are TRBV7-2 and TRBJ1-3; 8 bases agree with TRBD1. Germline CDR1 reads SGHTA; CDR2 reads FQGNSA. With 5 bases clipped from V and 4 bases from J, the junction kept 13 bases outside the gene matches. The CDR3 runs to 17 residues. This CDR3 is CASSPIGQGATGNTIYF. The DNA for the CDR3 is TGTGCCAGCAGCCCGATCGGGCAGGGGGCGACCGGAAACACCATATATTTT.

The genes are TRBV15 and TRBJ1-5; no definite D call. The CDR3 is 14 amino acids. Trimming pared 1 base from V and 9 bases from J, leaving 13 bases between. The germline CDR1 and CDR2 sequences are LNHNV and YYDKDF (reference sequence). The CDR3 loop reads CATSRAPEARPQHF. The CDR3, as DNA: TGTGCCACCAGCAGAGCCCCGGAGGCACGGCCCCAGCATTTT.

This chain uses TRBV5-1 with TRBJ1-1; 9 bases align to TRBD1. The CDR3 runs to 15 residues. CDR1 and CDR2 (germline): SGHRS, YFSETQ. With 4 bases clipped from V and 4 bases from J, the junction kept 8 bases outside the gene matches. DNA for the CDR3: TGCGCCAGCAGCCTGGGCGGACAGGGGAGCACTGAAGCTTTCTTT. Its protein product is CASSLGGQGSTEAFF.